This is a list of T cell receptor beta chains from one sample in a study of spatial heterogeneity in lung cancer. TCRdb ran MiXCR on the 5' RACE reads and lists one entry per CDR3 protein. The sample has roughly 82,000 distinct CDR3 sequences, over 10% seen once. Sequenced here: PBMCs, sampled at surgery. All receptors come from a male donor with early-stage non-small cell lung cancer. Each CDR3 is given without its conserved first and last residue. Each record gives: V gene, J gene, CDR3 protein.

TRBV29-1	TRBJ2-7	SAYRGTEQY
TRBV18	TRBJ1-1	ASSPGVVDTEAF
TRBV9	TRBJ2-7	ASSAIPSGGRLHEQY
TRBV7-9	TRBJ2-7	ASSLQGSGYEQY
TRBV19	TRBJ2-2	ASSLRWETGELF
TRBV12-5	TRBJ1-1	ASGFTGGPGANTEAF
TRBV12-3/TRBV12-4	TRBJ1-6	ASKLGTGNSPLH
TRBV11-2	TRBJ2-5	ASSPPGNLGAQY
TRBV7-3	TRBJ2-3	ASSPLGGLGTDTQY
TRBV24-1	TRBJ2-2	ATGKLNTGELF
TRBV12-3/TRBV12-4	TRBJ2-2	ASSGPGTQNTGELF
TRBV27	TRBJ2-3	ASSLARLAGTDTQY
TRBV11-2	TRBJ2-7	ASSLGASVIPHYEQY
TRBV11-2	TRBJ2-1	ASSLSGAGGPNEQF